Below are 10 T cell receptor beta chains sequenced from a single sample in a study of CD8 T cells in ankylosing spondylitis. Study findings and constraints: Seven to nine highly homologous variants formed a TCR beta motif that appeared characteristic of ankylosing spondylitis blood.

TCRdb reprocessed the 5' RACE reads via MiXCR and lists one record per CDR3 protein. The sample contains over 600,000 distinct CDR3 sequences, around 17% of which appear only once. These receptors are not linked to any known antigen. The source material was blood, either unsorted or a sorted T cell fraction (not recorded which). The receptors come from a male donor with ankylosing spondylitis.

This clonotype was seen only a few times. V usage is TRBV6-1 and J usage is TRBJ2-5; the D gene is possibly TRBD1 (6 bases). The CDR3 is 15 amino acids. Germline assignment: CDR1 MNHNS and CDR2 SASEGT. Trimming left V 2 bases short and J 2 bases short, with 12 bases between. CDR3: CASSETGTLQETQYF. The CDR3 DNA sequence: TGTGCCAGCAGTGAAACAGGGACACTTCAAGAGACCCAGTACTTC.

The CDR3 loop reads CATSDSAGDSQETQYF. DNA of the CDR3: TGTGCCACCAGTGACTCAGCGGGAGATTCCCAAGAGACCCAGTACTTC. This sequence joins TRBV24-1 and TRBJ2-5; 8 bases match TRBD2. Per the germline V gene, CDR1 is KGHDR and CDR2 is SFDVKD. The trim removed 4 bases at V and 1 base at J, leaving 7 bases unmatched. This CDR3 has 16 residues.

The gene calls are TRBV7-3 and TRBJ2-1; the D gene is possibly TRBD2 (6 bases). This CDR3 is built from 14 residues. Trimming shortened V by 5 bases and J by 8 bases, and 16 bases separated the two germline ends. The germline V gene has CDR1 SGHTA and CDR2 FQGTGA. In DNA, the CDR3 is TGTGCCAGCAGCCCGTATGGGGGAGGTGATGAGCAGTTCTTC. It specifies CASSPYGGGDEQFF.

This clonotype was found a few times. The CDR3 DNA sequence: TGCAGTGCTAGAGCTAGCGGGAGGAAGAACAATGAGCAGTTCTTC. Residues: CSARASGRKNNEQFF. The chain uses TRBV20-1 and TRBJ2-1; 11 nucleotides align to TRBD2. The J segment lost 5 bases and the V segment lost 1 base, leaving 4 bases of the junction unmatched. The CDR3 has 15 amino acids. Germline-derived CDR1 and CDR2 are DFQATT and SNEGSKA (reference sequence).

The chain uses TRBV7-6 and TRBJ2-3; 10 bases are a match to TRBD1. The CDR3 contains 15 residues. In germline, CDR1 is SGHVS, CDR2 FNYEAQ. V shed 4 bases and J 3 bases; nucleotides not matched to a gene: 4. The CDR3 region has the DNA TGTGCCAGCAGCTGGAGGACAGGGGGAACAGATACGCAGTATTTT. This gives the protein CASSWRTGGTDTQYF.

This clonotype was seen a handful of times. This chain uses TRBV6-5 with TRBJ2-5; weak D call: TRBD2 (6 bases). V dropped 2 bases and J dropped 9 bases, with 13 bases sitting between them. The CDR3 extends over 13 amino acids. The germline V gene has CDR1 MNHEY and CDR2 SVGAGI. CDR3 nucleotide sequence: TGTGCCAGCAGTTACCTGGGGGGTAGGGCCCAGTACTTC. It encodes CASSYLGGRAQYF.

The chain is built from TRBV6-5 and TRBJ2-7; D gene uncertain. The CDR3 contains 14 residues. CDR1 is MNHEY and CDR2 is SVGAGI in the germline V gene. Trimming cost V 0 bases and J 4 bases, with 10 bases left between them. The CDR3 sequence is CASSYSAGLYEQYF. Written as DNA, the CDR3 is TGTGCCAGCAGTTACTCTGCCGGGTTATACGAGCAGTACTTC.

This clonotype appeared many times. The chain employs TRBV12-3 or TRBV12-4 and TRBJ2-3; D gene uncertain. This CDR3 has 14 residues. Trimming took off 0 bases at V and 0 bases at J, with 4 bases between the two ends. The DNA of the CDR3 is TGTGCCAGCAGTTTAGCGGCTAGCACAGATACGCAGTATTTT. This codes for CASSLAASTDTQYF.

The chain uses TRBV7-8 and TRBJ1-5; 7 nucleotides align to TRBD1. The V gene's germline CDR1 is SGHVS and CDR2 FQNEAQ. V dropped 6 bases and J dropped 1; count of bases not matched to a gene: 12. The CDR3 totals 17 residues. CDR3 in amino acids: CASRSTPGGKSNQPQHF. CDR3 in DNA: TGTGCCAGCAGATCCACCCCAGGGGGAAAAAGCAATCAGCCCCAGCATTTT. Based on the CDR3 plus reference TRBV7-8 and TRBJ1-5, the full variable domain is GAGVSQSPRYKVAKRGQDVALRCDPISGHVSLFWYQQALGQGPEFLTYFQNEAQLDKSGLPSDRFFAERPEGSVSTLKIQRTQQEDSAVYLCASRSTPGGKSNQPQHFGDGTRLSIL.

The chain is built from TRBV7-2 and TRBJ2-5; 8 nucleotides align to TRBD2. Germline CDR1 SGHTA, CDR2 FQGNSA. CDR3 size: 17 residues. V was pared by 0 bases and J by 5 bases, with 11 bases of the junction left unmatched. The CDR3, as DNA: TGTGCCAGCAGCTTAGCGGTTCGCGGGAGGCGCCAGGAGACCCAGTACTTC. Translated: CASSLAVRGRRQETQYF. The full variable domain, its missing parts supplied by reference TRBV7-2 and TRBJ2-5, is GAGVSQSPSNKVTEKGKDVELRCDPISGHTALYWYRQSLGQGLEFLIYFQGNSAPDKSGLPSDRFSAERTGGSVSTLTIQRTQQEDSAVYLCASSLAVRGRRQETQYFGPGTRLLVL.